This T cell receptor beta chain emerged from a study of cytomegalovirus exposure and HLA in healthy donors. Notes on the study in general: According to an earlier analysis, most TCR beta V segments yielded productive rearrangements about 90% or about 30% of the time. Sequencing depth roughly uniform across donors was assumed in presence/absence analyses. Highly shared variants forming one cluster were likely a sequencing artifact. Later analysis indicated greater clonal expansion among HLA-associated TCR beta chains than among equally common other chains.

Comment on this clone: Its antigen is currently unknown.

This PCR relied on a set of 60 Vbeta primers and 13 Jbeta primers. Using immunoSEQ multiplex PCR, the repertoire was profiled, and TCRdb retains in-frame clones only, with some absent. The sample comprises about 140,000 clones, approximately 80% of which are singletons, and around 2.5% rests with the top ten. Trimming took off 0 bases at V and 1 base at J, with 13 bases between the two ends. The germline V gene encodes CDR1 SGDLS and CDR2 YYNGEE. CDR3 length: 16 residues. The V gene is TRBV9, the J gene TRBJ1-1; D is possibly TRBD1 (6 bases). The sample was PBMCs. The receptor's source is a young woman in good health and CMV-seropositive. CDR3: CASSVGGGLGNTEAFF. The CDR3 DNA follows: TGTGCCAGCAGCGTAGGGGGGGGCCTGGGGAACACTGAAGCTTTCTTT.